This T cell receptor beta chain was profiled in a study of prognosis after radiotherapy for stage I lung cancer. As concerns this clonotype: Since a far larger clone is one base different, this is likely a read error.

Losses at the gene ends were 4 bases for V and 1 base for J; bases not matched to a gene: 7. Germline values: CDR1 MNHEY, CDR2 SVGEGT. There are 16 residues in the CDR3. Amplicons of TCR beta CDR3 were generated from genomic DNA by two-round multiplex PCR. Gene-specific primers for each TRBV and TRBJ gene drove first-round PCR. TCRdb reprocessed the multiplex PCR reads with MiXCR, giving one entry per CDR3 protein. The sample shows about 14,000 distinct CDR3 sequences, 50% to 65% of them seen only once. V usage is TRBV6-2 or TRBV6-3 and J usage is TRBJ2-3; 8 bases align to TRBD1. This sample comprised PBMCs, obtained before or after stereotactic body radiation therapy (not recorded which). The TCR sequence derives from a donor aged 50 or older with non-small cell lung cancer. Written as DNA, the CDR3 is TGTGCCAGCAGTTCCACGACAGGGGATGGCACAGATACGCAGTATTTT. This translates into CASSSTTGDGTDTQYF.